The entry that follows covers one TCR beta chain sequence. Its antigen is unidentified. The study left out patients who had uncontrolled infection, other autoimmune disease, pregnancy or lactation. From germline, CDR1 is DFQATT and CDR2 SNEGSKA (reference sequence). V shed 6 bases and J 6 bases; nucleotides not matched to a gene: 10. The length of the CDR3 is 15 residues. The sample is drawn from a study of T cells in Graves' hyperthyroidism and ophthalmopathy. At the level of the study: Before treatment of any kind, peripheral blood was taken at initial diagnosis.

Regions amplified from RNA transcripts were the TCR beta CDR3 regions. First-round RT-PCR targeting the TCR CDR3 was performed with the HTBI primer set. TCRdb itself ran the multiplex PCR reads through MiXCR, one entry per CDR3 protein. The sample lists approximately 400,000 distinct CDR3 sequences, 15% to 18% occurring once. Findings and caveats of the study: Expanded thyroid clonotypes (above 0.001) were mostly also found in blood.

What was sequenced was blood. The source of this sequence is a young woman with Graves' hyperthyroidism. The rearrangement joins TRBV20-1 to TRBJ2-3, with 12 positions matching TRBD2. This CDR3 reads CSARGTSGLGDTQYF. For the CDR3, the DNA is TGCAGTGCCCGAGGGACTAGCGGGCTGGGTGATACGCAGTATTTT.